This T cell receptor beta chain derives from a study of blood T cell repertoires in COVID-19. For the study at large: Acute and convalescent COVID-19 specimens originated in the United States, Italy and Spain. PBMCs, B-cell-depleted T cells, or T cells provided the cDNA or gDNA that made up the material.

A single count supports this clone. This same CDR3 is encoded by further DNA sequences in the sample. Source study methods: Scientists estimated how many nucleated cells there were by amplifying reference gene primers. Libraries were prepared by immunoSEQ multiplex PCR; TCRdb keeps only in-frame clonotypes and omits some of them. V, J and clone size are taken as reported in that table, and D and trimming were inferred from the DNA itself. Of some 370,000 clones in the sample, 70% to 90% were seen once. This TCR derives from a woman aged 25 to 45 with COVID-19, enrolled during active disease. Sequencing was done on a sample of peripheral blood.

CDR3 sequence: CASSYYSGRAADTQYF. The CDR3, as DNA: TGTGCCAGCAGTTACTATAGCGGGAGGGCCGCGGATACGCAGTATTTT. The rearrangement links TRBV6-2 or TRBV6-3 to TRBJ2-3, with 11 bases lining up with TRBD2. Germline CDR1 and CDR2: MNHEY and SVGEGT. Trimming at V came to 1 base and at J to 6 bases, leaving 6 bases not matched to a gene. CDR3 size: 16 residues.